The T cell receptor (beta chain) under discussion was sequenced for a study of blood T cells in healthy people across ages. Germline assignment: CDR1 DFQATT and CDR2 SNEGSKA (reference sequence). V was cut by 1 base and J by 2 bases, with 18 bases left in between. There are 18 residues in the CDR3. With a J-beta primer mix and a sample-barcoded 5' primer, a second PCR ran about 7 to 11 cycles. TCRdb recomputed calls from the 5' RACE reads with MiXCR, one row per CDR3 protein. In the table there are 750,000 to 950,000 distinct CDR3 sequences, roughly 28% of which are singletons. These same data were also listed under a study on T cells of mothers and their children.

The TCR sequence derives from a woman in her 40s in good health. The rearrangement links TRBV20-1 to TRBJ2-6; possible D gene TRBD2, 7 bases. Source material: blood. Written as DNA, the CDR3 is TGCAGTGCTAGAGTCCGCGGGGGCCAAGGGGCTGGGGCCAACGTCCTGACTTTC. It yields the protein CSARVRGGQGAGANVLTF.